One and the same sample provided the 20 T cell receptor beta chains below, sequenced in a study of shared clonotypes between healthy human individuals. Method: immunoSEQ multiplex PCR; TCRdb's copy keeps in-frame clones and lacks some. The table has 2 million to 2.5 million clones, about 92% seen once. Naive CD8 populations comprised CD45RO-negative cells positively selected for CCR7, excluding terminally differentiated effector memory CD45RA+ cells. The sequenced sample was naive CD8+ T cells from PBMCs. These receptors were taken from a man between 18 and 29 years old in good health. Some clones in this sample may be carry-over from other donors' samples.

This sequence joins TRBV7-9 and TRBJ2-5; D possibly corresponds to TRBD1 (6 bases). V shed 8 bases and J shed 4 bases, with 17 bases lying between them. The CDR3 has 14 amino acids. The V gene's germline CDR1 is SEHNR and CDR2 FQNEAQ (reference sequence). Written as DNA, the CDR3 is TGTGCCAGCGTATCGGACAGCCGGGCAGAGACCCAGTACTTC. Translated, it gives CASVSDSRAETQYF.

V gene TRBV7-8 combines with J gene TRBJ1-2; 8 nucleotides agree with TRBD1. After removal of 3 bases from V and 13 bases from J, the junction contained 16 bases not matched to a gene. The CDR3 runs to 15 residues. Germline V gene lookup returns CDR1 SGHVS and CDR2 FQNEAQ. The CDR3 sequence is CASSFKQGGLYGGTF. CDR3 DNA: TGTGCCAGCAGCTTTAAACAGGGGGGACTCTATGGCGGCACCTTC.

This clone has a handful of counts. J is TRBJ2-2 and V is TRBV4-2; D unresolved. The germline V gene encodes CDR1 LGHNA and CDR2 YNFKEQ. V dropped 5 bases and J dropped 6 bases, with 13 bases sitting between them. The CDR3 contains 14 residues. CDR3 bases: TGTGCCAGCAGCTCTACGCCCGGGTCCGGGGAGCTGTTTTTT. Translation gives CASSSTPGSGELFF.

This chain links TRBV7-9 with TRBJ1-1; D remains unclear. Germline values: CDR1 SEHNR, CDR2 FQNEAQ (reference sequence). This CDR3 region has 13 residues. V lost 7 bases and J lost 3, with 12 bases in between. CDR3 in DNA: TGTGCCAGCACCCTTGGGAGGGACACTGAAGCTTTCTTT. Protein sequence: CASTLGRDTEAFF.

The CDR3 coding sequence is TGCGCCAGCAGCCAAGACCCTACAGGGGCTTATGGCTACACCTTC. Its translation: CASSQDPTGAYGYTF. The rearrangement joins TRBV4-1 to TRBJ1-2; 7 positions agree with TRBD1. Germline V gene data show CDR1 as MGHRA and CDR2 as YSYEKL. V lost 0 bases, J lost 5 bases, and 6 bases stayed unmatched. The CDR3 runs 15 residues.

Worth noting for this clone: Other nucleotide sequences in the sample specify the same CDR3. This sequence joins TRBV9 and TRBJ2-2; TRBD1 aligns across 7 bases. The length of the CDR3 is 14 residues. Germline assignment: CDR1 SGDLS and CDR2 YYNGEE. J gave up 4 bases and V 0 bases, and 0 bases lay outside the gene matches. CDR3 protein: CASSVAGGTGELFF. The DNA for the CDR3 is TGTGCCAGCAGCGTAGCAGGGGGCACCGGGGAGCTGTTTTTT.

The rearrangement joins TRBV7-3 to TRBJ2-2, with 10 bases lining up with TRBD2. The trim removed 2 bases at V and 2 bases at J, leaving 5 bases unmatched. The CDR3 has 17 amino acids. Germline CDR1 reads SGHTA; CDR2 reads FQGTGA. Here the CDR3 reads CASSLSLAGVNTGELFF. CDR3 DNA sequence: TGTGCCAGCAGCTTATCCCTAGCGGGAGTTAACACCGGGGAGCTGTTTTTT.

On this clone itself: This same CDR3 is encoded by further DNA sequences in the sample. The chain employs TRBV12-5 and TRBJ2-7, with 11 bases lining up with TRBD2. Per germline, CDR1 LGHNT and CDR2 FRNRAP. Trimming cost V 7 bases and J 4 bases; bases outside gene matches: 6. The CDR3 spans 14 residues. This CDR3 is CASALSGRAYEQYF. The CDR3 nucleotides are TGTGCTAGTGCCCTTAGCGGGAGGGCTTACGAGCAGTACTTC.

With regard to this clone: The identical CDR3 is also encoded by other nucleotide sequences in the sample. The chain has TRBV7-9 and TRBJ2-3; TRBD2 agrees at 7 bases. The ends lost 1 base at V and 1 base at J; junction bases unmatched: 5. Looked up from germline, CDR1 is SEHNR and CDR2 is FQNEAQ (reference sequence). This CDR3 is 16 amino acids long. CDR3 protein: CASSLGLAVGTDTQYF. Here the CDR3 DNA reads TGTGCCAGCAGCTTAGGTCTAGCGGTGGGCACAGATACGCAGTATTTT.

This clone was picked up one time. The rearrangement uses TRBV5-6 and TRBJ2-7, with D possibly being TRBD1 (6 bases). From germline, CDR1 is SGHDT and CDR2 YYEEEE. V was clipped by 4 bases and J by 7 bases, with 21 bases between them. The CDR3 runs to 15 residues. The CDR3 loop is CASSLGTHPRGEQYF. The CDR3 DNA reads as TGTGCCAGCAGCCTCGGGACACACCCGAGGGGGGAGCAGTACTTC.

The V gene is TRBV4-3, the J gene TRBJ1-5, with TRBD1 as a possible D gene (5 bases). This CDR3 has 17 residues. Trimming shortened V by 0 bases and J by 4 bases, and 16 bases separated the two germline ends. The germline CDR1 and CDR2 sequences are LGHNA and YSLEER. In nucleotides, the CDR3 is TGCGCCAGCAGCCAAGATAGGGCTCAGGGCTGGAATCAGCCCCAGCATTTT. Protein product: CASSQDRAQGWNQPQHF.

The gene calls are TRBV7-8 and TRBJ2-7, with a tentative D call TRBD1 (6 bases). Trimming stripped 6 bases from V and 1 base from J, with 19 bases between. This CDR3 has 16 amino acids. CDR1 and CDR2 from the germline V gene are SGHVS and FQNEAQ. As DNA, the CDR3 is TGTGCCAGCAGTTATGCCGGGACAAGTGGTTCCTACGAGCAGTACTTC. It codes for CASSYAGTSGSYEQYF.

The chain couples TRBV27 to TRBJ2-7; TRBD2 is a possible D gene (6 bases). Germline V gene sequence: CDR1 MNHEY, CDR2 SMNVEV (reference sequence). Deletions cut 2 bases from V and 5 bases from J, with 13 bases between. The CDR3 loop spans 14 amino acids. CDR3 amino acids: CASSLTGSYDEQYF. The CDR3, as DNA: TGTGCCAGCAGTTTAACCGGGAGTTACGACGAGCAGTACTTC.

J is TRBJ2-3 and V is TRBV29-1; D gene unclear. Trimming took 1 base from V and 0 from J, leaving 11 bases between them. The CDR3 consists of 15 residues. Germline assignment: CDR1 SQVTM and CDR2 ANQGSEA. CDR3 loop: CSVEGTAASTDTQYF. The CDR3 DNA sequence: TGCAGCGTTGAAGGCACAGCCGCTAGCACAGATACGCAGTATTTT.

CDR3 DNA: TGCGCCAGCAGCCCCTTGGGGAGGGCGACGACCTACGAGCAGTACTTC. Translated: CASSPLGRATTYEQYF. This chain joins TRBV4-1 and TRBJ2-7; 7 bases match TRBD2. In germline, CDR1 is MGHRA, CDR2 YSYEKL. There are 16 residues in the CDR3. J was trimmed by 2 bases and V by 4 bases; bases with no gene match: 11.

This clone was recorded once. This chain connects TRBV4-3 to TRBJ2-3, with 8 bases matching TRBD2. V lost 3 bases, J lost 6 bases, and 11 bases stayed unmatched. The CDR3 spans 16 residues. Germline V gene lookup returns CDR1 LGHNA and CDR2 YSLEER. The CDR3 DNA reads as TGCGCCAGCAGCCACCTCCTGAGCGGGAGTCCTGATACGCAGTATTTT. It is translated as CASSHLLSGSPDTQYF.

The rearrangement joins TRBV28 to TRBJ2-2; the D gene is possibly TRBD2 (5 bases). V gave up 8 bases and J gave up 4 bases, with 20 bases separating them. The CDR3 has 16 residues. Germline V lookup: CDR1 MDHEN, CDR2 SYDVKM. The CDR3 loop reads CASGSFKGVFTGELFF. The CDR3 DNA is TGTGCCAGCGGTTCATTTAAGGGAGTATTCACCGGGGAGCTGTTTTTT.

The V and J genes are TRBV28 and TRBJ2-7, with 12 bases lining up with TRBD2. The CDR3 sequence is 15 residues long. Germline-derived CDR1 and CDR2 are MDHEN and SYDVKM. V lost 5 bases, J lost 7 bases, and 9 bases stayed unmatched. In DNA form, the CDR3 reads TGTGCCAGCAGTCCCCCGGGACTAGCGGGCCATGAGCAGTACTTC. Translated: CASSPPGLAGHEQYF.

The CDR3 DNA is TGTGCCAGCAGTTTTTCCGGACCCGGCGAGCAGTACTTC. Its protein is CASSFSGPGEQYF. The chain links TRBV27 to TRBJ2-7, with unresolved D. Germline CDR1 MNHEY, CDR2 SMNVEV (reference sequence). The V gene lost 3 bases and the J gene lost 6 bases, with 12 bases spanning the gap. The CDR3 sequence is 13 residues long.

This rearrangement joins TRBV30 to TRBJ2-7, with a possible D match to TRBD1 (5 bases). The V and J ends lost 7 bases and 2 bases respectively, with 9 bases between them. In germline, CDR1 is GTSNPN, CDR2 SVGIG (reference sequence). The CDR3 spans 11 residues. CDR3: CASMTAYEQYF. The CDR3 region has the DNA TGTGCCTCCATGACAGCCTACGAGCAGTACTTC. The full variable domain, rest sourced from reference TRBV30 and TRBJ2-7, is SQTIHQWPATLVQPVGSPLSLECTVEGTSNPNLYWYRQAAGRGLQLLFYSVGIGQISSEVPQNLSASRPQDRQFILSSKKLLLSDSGFYLCASMTAYEQYFGPGTRLTVT.